This TCR beta chain was observed in a study of type 1 and type 2 diabetes patients. The PCR template was genomic DNA. The TCR beta CDR3 region was amplified using 30 forward and 13 reverse primers. TCRdb ran MiXCR on the multiplex PCR reads and lists one entry per CDR3 protein. The sample yields 270,000 or so distinct CDR3 sequences, around 47% seen once. V lost 3 bases and J lost 3, with 15 bases in between. The CDR3 has 14 amino acids. CDR1 and CDR2 (germline): DFQATT, SNEGSKA (reference sequence). The sequencing sample was made of peripheral blood mononuclear cells (PBMCs). The sequence came from a young man with type 2 diabetes. The V call is TRBV20-1, the J call TRBJ2-7, with a weak D call TRBD1 (5 bases). Here the CDR3 DNA reads TGCAGTGCTAGTCGCTCAGGTAGGGGCTACGAGCAGTACTTC. Its translation: CSASRSGRGYEQYF.